The sequence of this T cell receptor (beta chain) was determined in a study of T cell changes during pregnancy in multiple sclerosis. Some clones are missing from TCRdb's copy, which holds only in-frame ones; the method was immunoSEQ multiplex PCR. The sample lists under 55,000 clones; approximately 90% were seen once. V lost 4 bases to trimming and J lost 9 bases, with 16 bases between them. The germline V gene has CDR1 SEHNR and CDR2 FQNEAQ (reference sequence). CDR3 length: 13 residues. Sequences were derived from CD4+ T cells from peripheral blood mononuclear cells, sampled before pregnancy. This receptor was identified in a female donor with multiple sclerosis, enrolled in a pregnancy study. The rearrangement joins TRBV7-9 to TRBJ2-7, with D possibly being TRBD2 (5 bases). In DNA, the CDR3 is TGTGCCAGCAGCTCCAGCCGGGCCGCGGGGCAGTACTTC. This translates into CASSSSRAAGQYF.